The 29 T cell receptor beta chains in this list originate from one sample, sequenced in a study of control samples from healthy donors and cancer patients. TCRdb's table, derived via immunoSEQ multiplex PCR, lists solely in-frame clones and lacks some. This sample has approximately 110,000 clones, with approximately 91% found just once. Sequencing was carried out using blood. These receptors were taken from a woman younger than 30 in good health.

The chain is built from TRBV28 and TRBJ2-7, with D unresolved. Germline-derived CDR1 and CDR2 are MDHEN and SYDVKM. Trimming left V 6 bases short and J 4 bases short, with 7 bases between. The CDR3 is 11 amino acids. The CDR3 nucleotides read TGTGCCAGCAGCAACCATTACGAGCAGTACTTC. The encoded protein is CASSNHYEQYF.

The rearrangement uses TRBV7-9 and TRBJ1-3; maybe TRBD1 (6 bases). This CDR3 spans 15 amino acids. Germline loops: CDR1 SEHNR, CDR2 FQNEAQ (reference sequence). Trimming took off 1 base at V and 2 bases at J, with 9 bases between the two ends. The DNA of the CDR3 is TGTGCCAGCAGCTTAGAAGGGGGAGCTGGAAACACCATATATTTT. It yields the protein CASSLEGGAGNTIYF.

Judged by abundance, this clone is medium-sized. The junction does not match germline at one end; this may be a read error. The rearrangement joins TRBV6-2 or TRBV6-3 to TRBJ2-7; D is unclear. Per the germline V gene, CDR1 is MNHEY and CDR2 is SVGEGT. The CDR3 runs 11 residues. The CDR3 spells CASSYSDEQYF. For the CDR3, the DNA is TGTGCCAGCAGTTACTCCGACGAGCAGTACTTC.

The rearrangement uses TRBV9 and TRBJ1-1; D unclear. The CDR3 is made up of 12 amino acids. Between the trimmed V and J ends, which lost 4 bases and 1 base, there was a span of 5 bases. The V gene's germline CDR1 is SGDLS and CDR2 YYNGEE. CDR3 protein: CASSNENTEAFF. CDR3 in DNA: TGTGCCAGCAGCAACGAGAACACTGAAGCTTTCTTT.

CDR3 loop: CATIYYGYTF. The CDR3 region has the DNA TGTGCCACCATCTACTATGGCTACACCTTC. The V call is TRBV24-1, the J call TRBJ1-2; the D is unclear. V lost 8 bases and J lost 3, with 3 bases in between. The length of the CDR3 is 10 residues. CDR1 and CDR2 from the germline V gene are KGHDR and SFDVKD.

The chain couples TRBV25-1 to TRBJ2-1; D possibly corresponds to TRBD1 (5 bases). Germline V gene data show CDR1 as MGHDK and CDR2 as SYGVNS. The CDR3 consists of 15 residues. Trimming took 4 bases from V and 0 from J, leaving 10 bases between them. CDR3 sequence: CASSADRSSYNEQFF. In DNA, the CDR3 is TGTGCCAGCAGTGCCGACAGAAGCTCCTACAATGAGCAGTTCTTC.

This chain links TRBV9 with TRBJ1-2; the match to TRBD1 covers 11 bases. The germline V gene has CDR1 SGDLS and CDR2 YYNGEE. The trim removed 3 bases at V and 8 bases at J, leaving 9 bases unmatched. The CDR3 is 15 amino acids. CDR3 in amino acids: CASSAKGQGAGGYTF. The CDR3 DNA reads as TGTGCCAGCAGCGCGAAAGGACAGGGGGCGGGCGGCTACACCTTC.

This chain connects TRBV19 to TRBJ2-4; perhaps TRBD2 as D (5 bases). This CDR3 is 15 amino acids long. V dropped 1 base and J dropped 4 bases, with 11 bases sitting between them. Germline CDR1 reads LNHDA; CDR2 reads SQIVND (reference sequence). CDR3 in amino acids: CASSIGGDSKNIQYF. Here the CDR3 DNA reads TGTGCCAGTAGTATAGGGGGAGATTCGAAAAACATTCAGTACTTC.

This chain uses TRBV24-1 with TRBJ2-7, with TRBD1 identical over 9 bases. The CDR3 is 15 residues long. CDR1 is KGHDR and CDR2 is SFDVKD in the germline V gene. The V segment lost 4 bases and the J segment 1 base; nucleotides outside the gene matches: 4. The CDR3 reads CATSDPGTGSYEQYF. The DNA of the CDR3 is TGTGCCACCAGTGACCCCGGGACAGGGTCCTACGAGCAGTACTTC.

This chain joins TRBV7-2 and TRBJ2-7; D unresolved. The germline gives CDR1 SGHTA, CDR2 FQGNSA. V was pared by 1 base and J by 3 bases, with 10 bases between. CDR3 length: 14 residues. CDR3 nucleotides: TGTGCCAGCAGCTTAGGTCCGGAGTACTACGAGCAGTACTTC. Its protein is CASSLGPEYYEQYF.

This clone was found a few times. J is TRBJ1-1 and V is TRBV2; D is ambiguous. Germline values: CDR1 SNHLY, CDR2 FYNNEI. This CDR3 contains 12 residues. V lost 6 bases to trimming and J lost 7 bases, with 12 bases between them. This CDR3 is CASRPPVGEAFF. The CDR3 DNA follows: TGTGCCAGCAGGCCTCCGGTGGGTGAAGCTTTCTTT. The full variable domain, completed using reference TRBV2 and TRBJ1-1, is EPEVTQTPSHQVTQMGQEVILRCVPISNHLYFYWYRQILGQKVEFLVSFYNNEISEKSEIFDDQFSVERPDGSNFTLKIRSTKLEDSAMYFCASRPPVGEAFFGQGTRLTVV.

CDR3 amino acids: CASSLGGRVADTQYF. CDR3 coding DNA: TGTGCCAGCAGCTTGGGCGGGAGGGTCGCAGATACGCAGTATTTT. This chain connects TRBV7-3 to TRBJ2-3; TRBD2 matches 9 bases. Germline V gives CDR1 SGHTA, CDR2 FQGTGA. The CDR3 length is 15 residues. The V segment lost 3 bases and the J segment 4 bases; nucleotides outside the gene matches: 5.

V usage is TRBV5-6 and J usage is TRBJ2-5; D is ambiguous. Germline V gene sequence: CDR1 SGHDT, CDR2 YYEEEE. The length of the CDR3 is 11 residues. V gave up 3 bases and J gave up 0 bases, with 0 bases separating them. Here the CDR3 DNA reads TGTGCCAGCAGCTACCAAGAGACCCAGTACTTC. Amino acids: CASSYQETQYF.

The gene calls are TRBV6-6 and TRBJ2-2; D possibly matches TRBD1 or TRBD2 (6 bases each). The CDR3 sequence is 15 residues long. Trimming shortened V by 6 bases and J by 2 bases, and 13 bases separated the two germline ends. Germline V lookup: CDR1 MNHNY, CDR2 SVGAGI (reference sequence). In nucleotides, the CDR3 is TGTGCCAGCAGAGTAGGGGGGTTTAACACCGGGGAGCTGTTTTTT. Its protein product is CASRVGGFNTGELFF.

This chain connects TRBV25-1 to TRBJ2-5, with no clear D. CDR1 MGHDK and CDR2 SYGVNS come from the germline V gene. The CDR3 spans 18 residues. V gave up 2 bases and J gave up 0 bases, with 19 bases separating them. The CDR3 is CASSEGQTTGPNQETQYF. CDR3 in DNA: TGTGCCAGCAGTGAAGGGCAGACCACCGGGCCAAACCAAGAGACCCAGTACTTC.

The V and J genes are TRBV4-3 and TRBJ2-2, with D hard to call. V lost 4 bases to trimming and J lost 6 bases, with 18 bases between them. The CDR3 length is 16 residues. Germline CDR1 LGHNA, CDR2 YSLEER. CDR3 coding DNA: TGCGCCAGCAGCCGCTGGGCTACCCTATACTCCGGGGAGCTGTTTTTT. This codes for CASSRWATLYSGELFF.

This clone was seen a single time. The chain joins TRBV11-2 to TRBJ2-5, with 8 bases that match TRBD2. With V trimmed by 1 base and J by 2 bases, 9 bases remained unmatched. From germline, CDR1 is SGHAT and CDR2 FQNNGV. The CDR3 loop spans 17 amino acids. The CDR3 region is CASSLAFWTSPQETQYF. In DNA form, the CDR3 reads TGTGCCAGCAGCTTAGCATTTTGGACTAGCCCACAAGAGACCCAGTACTTC.

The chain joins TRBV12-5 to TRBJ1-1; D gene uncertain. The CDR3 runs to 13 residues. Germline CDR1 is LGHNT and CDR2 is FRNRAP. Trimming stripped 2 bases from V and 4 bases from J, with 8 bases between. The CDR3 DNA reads TGTGCTAGTGGTTTGCCCCACAGCACTGAAGCTTTCTTT. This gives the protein CASGLPHSTEAFF. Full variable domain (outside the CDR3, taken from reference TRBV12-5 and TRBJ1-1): DARVTQTPRHKVTEMGQEVTMRCQPILGHNTVFWYRQTMMQGLELLAYFRNRAPLDDSGMPKDRFSAEMPDATLATLKIQPSEPRDSAVYFCASGLPHSTEAFFGQGTRLTVV.

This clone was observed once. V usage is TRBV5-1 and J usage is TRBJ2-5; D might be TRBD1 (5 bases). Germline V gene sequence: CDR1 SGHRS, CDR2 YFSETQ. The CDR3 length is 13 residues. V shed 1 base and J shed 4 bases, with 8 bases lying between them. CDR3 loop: CASSLTRAETQYF. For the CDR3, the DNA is TGCGCCAGCAGCTTGACCAGGGCAGAGACCCAGTACTTC.

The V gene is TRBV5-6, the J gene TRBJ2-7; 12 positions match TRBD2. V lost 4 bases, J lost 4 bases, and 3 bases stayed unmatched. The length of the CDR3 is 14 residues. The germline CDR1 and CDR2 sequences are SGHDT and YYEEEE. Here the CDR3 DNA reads TGTGCCAGCAGCCCGGGGACTAGCGGGTACGAGCAGTACTTC. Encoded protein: CASSPGTSGYEQYF.

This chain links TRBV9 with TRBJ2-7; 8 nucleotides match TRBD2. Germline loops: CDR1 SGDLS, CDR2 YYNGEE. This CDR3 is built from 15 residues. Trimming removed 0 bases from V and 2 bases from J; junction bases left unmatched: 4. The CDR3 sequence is CASSVAGAGAYEQYF. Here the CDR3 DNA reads TGTGCCAGCAGCGTAGCCGGAGCGGGAGCCTACGAGCAGTACTTC.

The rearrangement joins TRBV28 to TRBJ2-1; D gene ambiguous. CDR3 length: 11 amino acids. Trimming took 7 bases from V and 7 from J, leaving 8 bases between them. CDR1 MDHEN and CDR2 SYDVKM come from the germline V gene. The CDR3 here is CASNLGNEQFF. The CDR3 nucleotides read TGTGCCAGCAATCTAGGAAATGAGCAGTTCTTC.

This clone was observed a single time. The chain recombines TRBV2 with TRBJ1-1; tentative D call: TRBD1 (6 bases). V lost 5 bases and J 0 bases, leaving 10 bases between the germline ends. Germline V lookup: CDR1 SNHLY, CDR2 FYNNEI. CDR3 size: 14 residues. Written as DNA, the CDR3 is TGTGCCAGCAGTTCCCGGGACATGAACACTGAAGCTTTCTTT. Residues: CASSSRDMNTEAFF.

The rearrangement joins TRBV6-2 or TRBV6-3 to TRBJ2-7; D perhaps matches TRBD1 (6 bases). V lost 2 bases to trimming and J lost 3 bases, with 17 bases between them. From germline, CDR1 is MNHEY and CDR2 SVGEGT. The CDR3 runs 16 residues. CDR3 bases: TGTGCCAGCAGTTACGACCCGGGGAAGGGGGTCTACGAGCAGTACTTC. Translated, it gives CASSYDPGKGVYEQYF.

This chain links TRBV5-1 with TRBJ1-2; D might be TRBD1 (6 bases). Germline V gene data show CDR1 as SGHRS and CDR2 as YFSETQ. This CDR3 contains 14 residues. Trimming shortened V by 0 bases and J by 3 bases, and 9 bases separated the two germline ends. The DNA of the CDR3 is TGCGCCAGCAGCTTGGGGGACATACACTATGGCTACACCTTC. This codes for CASSLGDIHYGYTF.

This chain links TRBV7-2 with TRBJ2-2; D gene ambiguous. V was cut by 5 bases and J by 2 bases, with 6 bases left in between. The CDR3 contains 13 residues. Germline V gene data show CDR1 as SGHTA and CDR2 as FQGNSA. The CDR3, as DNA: TGTGCCAGCAGCGCCGCCAACACCGGGGAGCTGTTTTTT. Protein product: CASSAANTGELFF.

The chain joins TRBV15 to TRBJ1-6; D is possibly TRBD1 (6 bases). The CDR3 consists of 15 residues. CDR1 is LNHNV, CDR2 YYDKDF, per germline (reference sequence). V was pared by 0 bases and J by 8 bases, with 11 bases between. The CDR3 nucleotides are TGTGCCACCAGCAGAGACCGACAGGATTATTCACCCCTCCACTTT. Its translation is CATSRDRQDYSPLHF.

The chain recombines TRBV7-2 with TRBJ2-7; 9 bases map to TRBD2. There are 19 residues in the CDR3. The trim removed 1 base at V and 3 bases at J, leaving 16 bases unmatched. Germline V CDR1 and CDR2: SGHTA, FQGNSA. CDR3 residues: CASSLVGGPGLAIYYEQYF. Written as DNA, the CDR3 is TGTGCCAGCAGCTTAGTCGGGGGGCCAGGACTAGCGATCTACTACGAGCAGTACTTC.

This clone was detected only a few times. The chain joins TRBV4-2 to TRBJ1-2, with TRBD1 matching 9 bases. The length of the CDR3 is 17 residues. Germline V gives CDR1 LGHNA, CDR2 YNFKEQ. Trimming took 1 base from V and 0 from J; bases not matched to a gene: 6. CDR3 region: CASSQVDRGNTNYGYTF. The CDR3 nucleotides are TGTGCCAGCAGCCAAGTGGACAGGGGAAATACTAACTATGGCTACACCTTC.